Described below is a single T cell receptor beta chain sequence and its context. Its antigen is currently unknown. The CDR3 length is 15 residues. Germline V gives CDR1 LNHDA, CDR2 SQIVND (reference sequence). V lost 0 bases to trimming and J lost 6 bases, with 12 bases between them. The PCR employed 60 Vbeta primers together with 13 Jbeta primers. Profiling relied on immunoSEQ multiplex PCR, and the TCRdb table lists in-frame clones only, not all of them. The sample includes approximately 150,000 clones, 60% to 80% of them seen just once. The sample originates from a study of cytomegalovirus exposure and HLA in healthy donors. Overall study context: A data release that came early held approximately 85 million unique TCRs from HLA-typed donors. The Caucasian-associated ancestry cluster contained about 80% of the roughly 400 genotyped donors. Overall study results and limits: In a later analysis, HLA-associated TCR beta chains were more clonally expanded than equally common others. DRB1 showed the most TCR associations and HLA-C the fewest in a later analysis, as rates varied by HLA locus.

This chain joins TRBV19 and TRBJ2-1; D may be TRBD2 (5 bases). The clonotype originates from a man aged 18 to 30 in good health and CMV-seropositive. The sequenced sample was PBMCs. This CDR3 reads CASSIDKTGSNEQFF. For the CDR3, the DNA is TGTGCCAGTAGTATAGATAAAACGGGGTCCAATGAGCAGTTCTTC.